The 9 T cell receptor beta chains in this list originate from one sample, sequenced in a study of blood T cells in healthy people across ages. Using a J-beta primer mix together with a sample-barcoded 5' primer, a second PCR was run for about 7 to 12 cycles. TCRdb ran MiXCR on the 5' RACE reads and lists one entry per CDR3 protein. Altogether approximately 2,000,000 distinct CDR3 sequences are present, approximately 40% being singletons, with the ten largest covering roughly 23%. Sequencing was done on a sample of blood. These receptors all stem from a human donor in good health.

This clonotype appeared once. The chain has TRBV6-6 and TRBJ2-3; no clear D gene. The germline V and J ends were trimmed by 7 bases and 0 bases, with 11 bases remaining between them. This CDR3 has 14 residues. Germline V CDR1 and CDR2: MNHNY, SVGAGI (reference sequence). The CDR3 loop is CASNRTGSTDTQYF. The CDR3 DNA reads TGTGCCAGCAATCGGACCGGTAGCACAGATACGCAGTATTTT.

V usage is TRBV27 and J usage is TRBJ2-3; 10 nucleotides line up with TRBD2. Losses at the gene ends were 10 bases for V and 8 bases for J; bases not matched to a gene: 12. Germline-derived CDR1 and CDR2 are MNHEY and SMNVEV (reference sequence). The length of the CDR3 is 14 residues. The CDR3 is CAIKSGGAHGTQYF. The DNA for the CDR3 is TGTGCCATCAAAAGCGGGGGGGCTCATGGTACGCAGTATTTT.

The CDR3 nucleotides read TGTGCCAGCAGCTCCGGCCGGTGGGAGTCTAACTATGGCTACACCTTC. It encodes CASSSGRWESNYGYTF. V is TRBV7-2 and J is TRBJ1-2; D gene uncertain. V gave up 4 bases and J gave up 0 bases, with 15 bases separating them. Germline CDR1 SGHTA, CDR2 FQGNSA. This CDR3 comprises 16 residues.

The chain combines TRBV7-3 with TRBJ2-3; D might be TRBD1 or TRBD2, each matching 5 bases. Trimming cost V 4 bases and J 9 bases, with 14 bases left between them. CDR1 is SGHTA and CDR2 is FQGTGA in the germline V gene. The CDR3 has 13 residues. As DNA, the CDR3 is TGTGCCAGCAGCTCCGACTGGGACGCCACGCAGTATTTT. Translating gives CASSSDWDATQYF.

The rearrangement links TRBV6-4 to TRBJ1-1; D gene unclear. The V and J ends lost 4 bases and 1 base respectively, with 16 bases between them. The CDR3 consists of 16 residues. Per the germline V gene, CDR1 is MRHNA and CDR2 is SNTAGT. CDR3 coding DNA: TGTGCCAGCAGTGTTCTCTTCTTAACTTGGAACACTGAAGCTTTCTTT. Protein: CASSVLFLTWNTEAFF.

This rearrangement joins TRBV4-1 to TRBJ2-4; no clear D gene. CDR3 length: 11 residues. The V gene lost 0 bases and the J gene lost 11 bases, with 5 bases spanning the gap. Germline CDR1 reads MGHRA; CDR2 reads YSYEKL. This CDR3 reads CASSQDRLQYF. CDR3 nucleotides: TGCGCCAGCAGCCAAGATAGGCTTCAGTACTTC.

V is TRBV3-1 and J is TRBJ2-1, with 7 bases identical to TRBD2. The J segment lost 0 bases and the V segment lost 2 bases, leaving 13 bases of the junction unmatched. This CDR3 region has 19 residues. Germline assignment: CDR1 LGHDT and CDR2 YNNKEL (reference sequence). In nucleotides, the CDR3 is TGTGCCAGCAGCCAAAGGGATAGGCGGGGGTGGAGCTCCTACAATGAGCAGTTCTTC. Its protein product is CASSQRDRRGWSSYNEQFF.

This clonotype was observed a handful of times. The chain joins TRBV6-1 to TRBJ2-3; 12 bases map to TRBD2. The CDR3 totals 17 residues. Germline values: CDR1 MNHNS, CDR2 SASEGT. V shed 3 bases, J shed 0 bases, and the junction held 4 bases outside the gene matches. This CDR3 is CASSEPGLAGSTDTQYF. The CDR3 DNA reads TGTGCCAGCAGTGAGCCGGGACTAGCGGGCAGCACAGATACGCAGTATTTT.

A few counts support this clonotype. The V and J genes are TRBV10-3 and TRBJ1-1, with D tentatively TRBD1 (5 bases). Deletions cut 3 bases from V and 2 bases from J, with 22 bases between. The V gene's germline CDR1 is ENHRY and CDR2 SYGVKD. This CDR3 region has 18 residues. CDR3 protein: CAISEGPDGQGSNTEAFF. The CDR3 DNA follows: TGTGCCATCAGTGAAGGGCCCGATGGGCAGGGTAGTAACACTGAAGCTTTCTTT.